This T cell receptor (beta chain) was sequenced during a study of blood T cell repertoires in COVID-19. CDR3 length: 14 amino acids. The germline CDR1 and CDR2 sequences are SGHTA and FQGNSA. V lost 1 base and J 0 bases, leaving 6 bases between the germline ends. In the original workflow: Reference gene primer amplification gave estimated nucleated cell counts. Measured with immunoSEQ multiplex PCR; TCRdb has only the in-frame clones, and not every one. V and J calls and clone size follow that table, whereas D and trimming were derived from the DNA. The sample holds roughly 150,000 clones; approximately 88% are singletons and the top ten take about 28%. This clone was counted between two and nine times.

The TCR comes from a human donor in a cohort sampled during active COVID-19. The chain has TRBV7-2 and TRBJ1-1; no clear D gene. The sequenced sample was peripheral blood. DNA for the CDR3: TGTGCCAGCAGCTTAGTTGGCATGAACACTGAAGCTTTCTTT. This sequence encodes CASSLVGMNTEAFF.